The TCR beta chain under discussion was sequenced for a study of cytomegalovirus exposure and HLA in healthy donors. Study-wide results and caveats: Analyzed later, association rates of TCRs varied across HLA loci, with DRB1 most and HLA-C fewest. Most of the CMV-associated TCR beta chains (in a later analysis) appeared to be HLA-restricted. The authors assumed roughly uniform sequencing depth across donors for presence/absence analyses.

A single count supports this clone. What it binds is not known. With 60 Vbeta and 13 Jbeta primers, the PCR was carried out. Repertoires were generated with immunoSEQ multiplex PCR, while TCRdb's copy carries only in-frame clones and drops some. The sample has 210,000 or so clones; approximately 90% are singletons. Looked up from germline, CDR1 is SGHRS and CDR2 is YFSETQ. The ends were cut back, 0 bases at V and 5 bases at J, with 14 bases in the middle. The CDR3 loop spans 15 amino acids. Sequencing input: PBMCs. V is TRBV5-1 and J is TRBJ1-1; the D gene is possibly TRBD1 (5 bases). This receptor was identified in a woman in her late teens or twenties in good health and CMV-seronegative. In nucleotides, the CDR3 is TGCGCCAGCAGCTTGGCCCTCGGGGGGGAAACTGAAGCTTTCTTT. Translated, it gives CASSLALGGETEAFF.